The 11 T cell receptor beta chains below all came from one sample that was sequenced in a study of human T cells and chemical hapten exposure. Time point meaning: patch test 1, 2 weeks after DPC sensitization. Treatment here: therapeutic diphenylcyclopropenone sensitization with weekly scalp DPC. TCRdb reprocessed the RACE reads with MiXCR, giving one entry per CDR3 protein. The table has 300,000 to 450,000 distinct CDR3 sequences, approximately 4.4% seen once. Material: whole blood, obtained in connection with sensitization to the hapten diphenylcyclopropenone (DPC). These TCRs come from a woman aged 50 to 60 with alopecia areata. Some clones in this sample may be carry-over from other donors' samples.

This clonotype was seen repeatedly, ten times or more. The chain employs TRBV18 and TRBJ1-1; maybe TRBD1 (5 bases). With 4 bases removed from V and 1 base from J, the gap between germline ends came to 16 bases. Germline V CDR1 and CDR2: KGHSH, LQKENI. The CDR3 has 16 residues. The CDR3 DNA is TGTGCCAGCTCACAAGTTCCGGGGGGTCGGAACACTGAAGCTTTCTTT. Amino acid sequence: CASSQVPGGRNTEAFF.

Many counts were recorded for this clonotype. The V and J genes are TRBV4-2 and TRBJ1-1, with a possible D match to TRBD1 (6 bases). The CDR3 spans 14 residues. Germline values: CDR1 LGHNA, CDR2 YNFKEQ. V gave up 2 bases and J gave up 0 bases, with 7 bases separating them. The CDR3 DNA reads as TGTGCCAGCAGCCAAAGGACAGTGAACACTGAAGCTTTCTTT. Its protein is CASSQRTVNTEAFF.

V usage is TRBV3-1 and J usage is TRBJ1-1; D not certain. The CDR3 length is 14 residues. The V and J ends lost 1 base and 5 bases respectively, with 11 bases between them. Germline CDR1 reads LGHDT; CDR2 reads YNNKEL (reference sequence). The CDR3 bases are TGTGCCAGCAGCCAAGTTGAAGCAAGAACTGAAGCTTTCTTT. Residues: CASSQVEARTEAFF.

This clonotype was found a few times. The rearrangement uses TRBV6-1 and TRBJ1-2; 10 bases align to TRBD1. The CDR3 is 15 residues long. The germline gives CDR1 MNHNS, CDR2 SASEGT. The V and J ends lost 10 bases and 0 bases, in that order; junction bases with no gene match: 8. CDR3 in amino acids: CAIRGQGGANYGYTF. The DNA for the CDR3 is TGTGCCATCCGAGGACAGGGGGGAGCTAACTATGGCTACACCTTC.

The rearrangement links TRBV20-1 to TRBJ2-7, with 8 positions matching TRBD1. The CDR3 spans 15 residues. Trimming at V came to 0 bases and at J to 4 bases, leaving 8 bases not matched to a gene. In germline, CDR1 is DFQATT, CDR2 SNEGSKA (reference sequence). CDR3 in DNA: TGCAGTGCTAGAGATTATAGACAGGGGACGTACGAGCAGTACTTC. Translated, it gives CSARDYRQGTYEQYF.

Ten or more counts support this clonotype. The chain is built from TRBV27 and TRBJ2-7; D call uncertain. V was shortened by 6 bases and J by 3 bases, with 12 bases between the two germline ends. Germline V gene data show CDR1 as MNHEY and CDR2 as SMNVEV (reference sequence). The CDR3 consists of 13 residues. The CDR3: CASSLGKIYEQYF. The DNA of the CDR3 is TGTGCCAGCAGCCTTGGAAAGATCTACGAGCAGTACTTC.

This clonotype was picked up many times. This chain links TRBV19 with TRBJ1-1; the D is unclear. Germline V gene sequence: CDR1 LNHDA, CDR2 SQIVND (reference sequence). CDR3 size: 13 residues. Between the trimmed V and J ends, which lost 8 bases and 5 bases, there was a span of 15 bases. CDR3 in DNA: TGTGCCAGTCAAGGCGGGTCATGGACTGAAGCTTTCTTT. Its protein product is CASQGGSWTEAFF. The full variable domain, with the rest looked up from reference TRBV19 and TRBJ1-1, is DGGITQSPKYLFRKEGQNVTLSCEQNLNHDAMYWYRQDPGQGLRLIYYSQIVNDFQKGDIAEGYSVSREKKESFPLTVTSAQKNPTAFYLCASQGGSWTEAFFGQGTRLTVV.

The genes are TRBV12-3 or TRBV12-4 and TRBJ2-3, with D unclear. Trimming took 0 bases from V and 3 from J, leaving 7 bases between them. CDR3 length: 14 amino acids. CDR3 sequence reads: CASSLASRTDTQYF. Here the CDR3 DNA reads TGTGCCAGCAGTTTAGCCTCGAGAACAGATACGCAGTATTTT.

J is TRBJ2-7 and V is TRBV6-2 or TRBV6-3; D gene ambiguous. Germline lookup yields CDR1 MNHEY and CDR2 SVGEGT. The germline V and J ends were trimmed by 0 bases and 0 bases, with 9 bases remaining between them. The CDR3 runs to 15 residues. The CDR3 here is CASSYSTVLSYEQYF. The CDR3 bases are TGTGCCAGCAGTTACTCAACGGTTCTCTCCTACGAGCAGTACTTC.

The V gene is TRBV29-1, the J gene TRBJ1-1; a weak D match, TRBD1 (6 bases). Trimming removed 7 bases from V and 3 bases from J, with 12 bases in between. CDR1 and CDR2 (germline): SQVTM, ANQGSEA. CDR3 length: 12 residues. CDR3 coding DNA: TGCAGCGGCTTACAGGGTCACACTGAAGCTTTCTTT. Residues: CSGLQGHTEAFF.

This chain joins TRBV20-1 and TRBJ2-2; no definite D call. Trimming stripped 0 bases from V and 5 bases from J, with 4 bases between. The V gene's germline CDR1 is DFQATT and CDR2 SNEGSKA (reference sequence). This CDR3 region has 12 residues. Here the CDR3 DNA reads TGCAGTGCTAGAGATGGAACCGGGGAGCTGTTTTTT. The encoded protein is CSARDGTGELFF.